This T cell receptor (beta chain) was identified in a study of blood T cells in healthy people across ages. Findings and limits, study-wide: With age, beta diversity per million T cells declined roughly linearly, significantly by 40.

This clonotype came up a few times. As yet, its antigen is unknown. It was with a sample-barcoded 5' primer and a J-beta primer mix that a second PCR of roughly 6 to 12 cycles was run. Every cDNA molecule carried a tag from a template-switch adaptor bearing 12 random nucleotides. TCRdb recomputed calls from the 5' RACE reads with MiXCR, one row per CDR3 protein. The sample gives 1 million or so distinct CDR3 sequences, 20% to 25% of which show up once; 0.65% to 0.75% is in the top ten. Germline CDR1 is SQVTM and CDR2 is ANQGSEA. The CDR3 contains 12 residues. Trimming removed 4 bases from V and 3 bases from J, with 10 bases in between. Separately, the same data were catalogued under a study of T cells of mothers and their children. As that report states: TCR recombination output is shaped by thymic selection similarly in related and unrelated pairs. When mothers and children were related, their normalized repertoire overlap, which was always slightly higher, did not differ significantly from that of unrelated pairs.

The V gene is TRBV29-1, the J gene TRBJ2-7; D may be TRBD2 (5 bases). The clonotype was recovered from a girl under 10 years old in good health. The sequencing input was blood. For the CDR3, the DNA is TGCAGCGTTGCGTTGAGCGGCTACGAGCAGTACTTC. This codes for CSVALSGYEQYF.